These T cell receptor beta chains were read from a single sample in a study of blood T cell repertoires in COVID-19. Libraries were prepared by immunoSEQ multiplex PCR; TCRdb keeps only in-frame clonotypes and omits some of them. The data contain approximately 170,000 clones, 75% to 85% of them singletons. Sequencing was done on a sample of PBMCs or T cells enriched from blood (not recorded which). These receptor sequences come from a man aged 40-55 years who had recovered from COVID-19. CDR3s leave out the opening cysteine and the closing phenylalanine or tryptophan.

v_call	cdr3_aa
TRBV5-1	ASSLNQGKGELF
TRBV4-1	ASTSPGVDIQY
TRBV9	ASSVDLGGSQPQH
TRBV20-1	SASSPKGTEAF
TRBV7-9	ASSFRTGGSADTQY
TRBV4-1	ASSQVPRRDEKLF
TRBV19	ASSNQGGTEAF
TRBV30	ALATGSPGSNQPQH
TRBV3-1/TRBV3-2	ASSQLTGGKLF
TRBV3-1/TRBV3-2	ASSQDQTGVRYGYT
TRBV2	ASSYRGSPNTGELF
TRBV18	ASSPGSKETQY
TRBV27	ASSSPGLADLETQY
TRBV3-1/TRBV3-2	ASSARDRPNTEAF
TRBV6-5	ASSLYRGDQPQH
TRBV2	ASSIWSGAGSDTQY
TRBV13	ASSPSGGGTDTQY
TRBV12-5	ASGSPSGGFGGEQF
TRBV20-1	SASRDRGLQGLWADTQY
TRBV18	ASSPSPVQGSGNTIY
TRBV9	ASSVAPAGNTGELF
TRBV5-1	ASSLVGRQGAYKNIQY
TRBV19	ASSRTSSYNEQF
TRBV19	ASRNRGESTDTQY
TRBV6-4	ARQSDEQF
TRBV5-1	ASSHGQGEETQY
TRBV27	ASRPHETVQGYSNQPQH
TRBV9	ASSLSPGEQETQY
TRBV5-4	ASSLTLLSGGVRWQY
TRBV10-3	ASRSGTGTSGANVLT
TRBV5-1	ASSDGRVGYGYT
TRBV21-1	ASSFRVQGSGYEQY
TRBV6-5	ASRANSGNTIY
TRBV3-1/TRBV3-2	ASSQEPFLGNTIY
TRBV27	ASSQRQGETQH
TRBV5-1	ASSLYSGTDTQY
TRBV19	ASTRQGSYEQY
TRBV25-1	ASSDPRGGRVTF
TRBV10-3	AISDLHAGQGTDTQY
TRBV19	ASSILRTGYNEQF